This T cell receptor beta chain comes out of a study of low-dose radiotherapy and immunotherapy resistance in tumors (dated by TCRdb to about 2022). In terms of the full investigation: In Cohort 1, 0.5 Gy per fraction was delivered every 2 weeks, and a total PTV dose of 6.5 Gy was prescribed. Intravenous cyclophosphamide at 200 mg/m2 was administered every two weeks, one day ahead of each radiation and immunotherapy administration. The trial did not randomize participants into treatment groups. Aspirin 300 mg was taken orally once daily by patients for four cycles, starting on cycle 1 day 1. The translational analysis covered eight patients: three from the first dose cohort and the first five from the second dose cohort. Patients were given nivolumab as a 240 mg flat dose every two weeks and ipilimumab at 1 mg/kg every six weeks, with both drugs delivered intravenously. In Cohort 2, 1 Gy per fraction was delivered every two weeks, for a total of 13 Gy over 26 weeks.

The CDR3 runs 14 residues from the cysteine to the phenylalanine. Only the CDR3 region is kept as DNA, spanning 42 bases read in frame from base 1. At the junction V is shortened by 5 bases and J by 5 bases, with 13 bases in between. To make first-strand cDNA, Superscript III was used along with a set of TRAV- and TRBV-specific primers so that both the TCRalpha and TCRbeta chains were covered. A roughly 18-cycle PCR with Phusion amplified the TCRs, pairing a constant-region primer with the adapter that was attached to the V primers. Isolated mRNA was amplified with the MessageAmp II aRNA Amplification Kit, using a roughly 17-hour in vitro transcription at 37°C. The Dynabeads mRNA DIRECT Purification Kit was used to isolate mRNA for TCR sequencing. A second roughly 25-cycle Phusion PCR added indexed Illumina adapters, and products were purified with AMPure XP beads. TCRalpha and TCRbeta libraries were deep-sequenced on an Illumina MiniSeq instrument. For the original study's pipeline: Using custom Perl scripts, TCR sequences encoding the same protein were pooled, out-of-frame sequences were removed, and the abundance of each clonotype was computed. Any TCR sequence backed by just one read was left out of the analysis. Shannon entropy, Gini index, clonality, richness, and the frequency of TCRs shared between repertoires were included as repertoire metrics. Using fastp at Q25 and MiXCR, TCRdb reprocessed the public reads and kept productive beta chains. When rows share a CDR3 protein, they turn into one entry using the most common DNA and genes. The V and J calls were not made by the authors but by TCRdb's processing. In this sample the table shows about 39,000 distinct CDR3 sequences, roughly 20% of which occur a single time. The top ten clones comprise just under 9.5% of the sample.

The meaning of the sample's time point label: after trial treatment. Per the publication, the treatment or condition label means: LDRT plus nivolumab, ipilimumab, low-dose cyclophosphamide and aspirin (RACIN trial). Donors were enrolled in RACIN, a single-arm phase I dose-escalation trial in which nivolumab, ipilimumab, aspirin, low-dose cyclophosphamide and low-dose radiotherapy were combined. Patients were eligible if they had advanced solid tumors that were TIL-negative. The sample holds one count of this clonotype. It has no known antigen specificity. No clone much larger than this one lies a single base away; base qualities are absent. One read alone is weak evidence.

Here the chain combines TRBV12-3 or TRBV12-4 and TRBJ2-4, with the D gene uncertain. This material consisted of PBMCs, taken after low-dose radiotherapy plus immunotherapy. The clonotype was recovered from a female donor with ovarian cancer. The nucleotides read TGTGCCAGCAGTGCCGACCGGTATGAAAACATTCAGTACTTC. Translated, this gives CASSADRYENIQYF.